A selection of T cell receptor beta chains follows, all from one sample in a study of Graves' ophthalmopathy and Graves' hyperthyroidism. TCRdb passed the multiplex PCR reads through MiXCR, listing each CDR3 protein once. The sample includes 300,000 to 400,000 distinct CDR3 sequences, roughly a sixth of them seen just once. Sequencing used peripheral blood. The receptors shown here come from an adult man with Graves' ophthalmopathy. The CDR3 runs from the conserved cysteine through the conserved F or W. The D gene is left open where the match is weak. A clone size is listed for some rows: how often the clone was seen (once, few, many), or a class if it is expanded.

J gene,V gene,D gene,clone size,CDR3 protein,CDR3 DNA
TRBJ2-7,TRBV20-1,NA,many,CSARDWVRAAYEQYF,TGCAGTGCTAGAGATTGGGTCAGGGCGGCCTACGAGCAGTACTTC
TRBJ2-7,TRBV5-1,NA,many,CASSFLGAPYEQYF,TGCGCCAGCAGCTTTCTGGGAGCCCCCTACGAGCAGTACTTC
TRBJ1-2,TRBV12-5,TRBD1,NA,CASGPVDRDGSYGYTF,TGTGCTAGTGGCCCCGTTGACAGGGACGGTAGCTATGGCTACACCTTC
TRBJ2-7,TRBV5-1,TRBD1,NA,CASSSRTGNYEQYF,TGCGCCAGCAGCTCTAGGACAGGGAACTACGAGCAGTACTTC
TRBJ2-7,TRBV6-2/TRBV6-3,NA,many,CASSYPPGTYEQYF,TGTGCCAGCAGTTATCCCCCGGGCACCTACGAGCAGTACTTC
TRBJ2-5,TRBV20-1,NA,many,CSARDAGGETQYF,TGCAGTGCTAGAGATGCCGGGGGCGAGACCCAGTACTTC
TRBJ2-7,TRBV30,NA,many,CAWSVARTYEQYF,TGTGCCTGGAGTGTAGCACGAACCTACGAGCAGTACTTC
TRBJ2-2,TRBV19,TRBD2,many,CASSNPGTSDTGELFF,TGTGCCAGTAGTAACCCCGGGACTAGCGATACCGGGGAGCTGTTTTTT
TRBJ2-2,TRBV6-4,TRBD2,NA,CASSPTGTTTGELFF,TGTGCCAGCAGCCCCACCGGGACTACTACCGGGGAGCTGTTTTTT
TRBJ2-7,TRBV30,TRBD2,many,CACSSPGGGYEQYF,TGTGCCTGTTCCAGCCCTGGGGGGGGCTACGAGCAGTACTTC
TRBJ1-5,TRBV19,NA,many,CASSMARVGIYSNQPQHF,TGTGCCAGTAGTATGGCAAGGGTGGGGATATATAGCAATCAGCCCCAGCATTTT
TRBJ2-7,TRBV10-1,NA,many,CASSDRAGTGEQYF,TGCGCCAGCAGTGATAGGGCCGGGACGGGCGAGCAGTACTTC
TRBJ1-5,TRBV2,TRBD1,many,CASAYAGGRGQPQHF,TGTGCCAGTGCGTATGCAGGGGGCCGAGGTCAGCCCCAGCATTTT
TRBJ1-2,TRBV20-1,TRBD1,many,CSAEGAHGYTF,TGCAGTGCTGAGGGGGCCCATGGCTACACCTTC
TRBJ2-5,TRBV5-1,NA,many,CASSGGGTQETQYF,TGCGCCAGCAGCGGAGGCGGGACGCAAGAGACCCAGTACTTC
TRBJ2-2,TRBV12-3/TRBV12-4,TRBD2,NA,CASSRRGGRETGELFF,TGTGCCAGCAGCCGTCGCGGCGGGAGAGAAACCGGGGAGCTGTTTTTT
TRBJ1-5,TRBV4-1,NA,many,CASSQVGSRPLFQPQHF,TGCGCCAGCAGCCAAGTAGGGTCTAGACCCCTTTTTCAGCCCCAGCATTTT
TRBJ2-7,TRBV15,NA,few,CATSRAPARSYEQYF,TGTGCCACCAGCAGAGCTCCAGCTCGCTCCTACGAGCAGTACTTC
TRBJ2-7,TRBV10-2,TRBD2,many,CASSSPGLAGVSYEQYF,TGCGCCAGCAGCTCCCCGGGACTAGCGGGAGTTTCCTACGAGCAGTACTTC
TRBJ1-1,TRBV6-5,NA,many,CASRSGEGDTEAFF,TGTGCCAGCAGGTCCGGGGAGGGGGATACTGAAGCTTTCTTT
TRBJ1-2,TRBV29-1,NA,many,CSVGTGQPNYGYTF,TGCAGCGTTGGGACCGGACAACCTAACTATGGCTACACCTTC
TRBJ2-7,TRBV7-9,NA,NA,CASSPRDLLYEQYF,TGTGCCAGCAGCCCGCGGGACTTGCTATACGAGCAGTACTTC
TRBJ2-7,TRBV13,NA,many,CASSLGGQGSEQYF,TGTGCCAGCAGCTTAGGCGGCCAAGGGAGCGAGCAGTACTTC
TRBJ2-7,TRBV2,TRBD1,many,CASWDRWGEQYF,TGTGCCAGTTGGGACAGATGGGGCGAGCAGTACTTC
TRBJ2-6,TRBV20-1,NA,NA,CSARDRYRSGANVLTF,TGCAGTGCTAGAGATCGGTACAGGTCTGGGGCCAACGTCCTGACTTTC
TRBJ2-7,TRBV29-1,NA,NA,CSVEQGGSYEQYF,TGCAGCGTTGAGCAGGGAGGATCCTACGAGCAGTACTTC
TRBJ2-7,TRBV9,TRBD2,many,CASSVGVSGNYEQYF,TGTGCCAGCAGCGTAGGGGTTAGCGGGAACTACGAGCAGTACTTC
TRBJ2-5,TRBV3-1,NA,many,CASSFRGTQYF,TGTGCCAGCAGCTTCCGTGGGACCCAGTACTTC
TRBJ2-7,TRBV6-1,NA,NA,CASRDVQGSYEQCF,TGTGCCAGTAGAGATGTACAGGGTTCCTACGAGCAGTGCTTC
TRBJ1-2,TRBV9,NA,many,CASSVGSEDYGYTF,TGTGCCAGCAGCGTAGGGTCGGAGGACTATGGCTACACCTTC
TRBJ1-1,TRBV5-1,TRBD1,many,CASSPIRGLMNTEAFF,TGCGCCAGCAGCCCGATCAGGGGGCTGATGAACACTGAAGCTTTCTTT
TRBJ2-5,TRBV19,NA,many,CASSTGREETQYF,TGTGCCAGTAGTACCGGACGTGAAGAGACCCAGTACTTC
TRBJ2-7,TRBV5-6,NA,once,CASSPRGVSYEQSF,TGTGCCAGCAGCCCGCGCGGGGTGTCCTACGAGCAGTCCTTC
TRBJ2-3,TRBV12-3/TRBV12-4,NA,NA,CASSFYSEGTDTQYF,TGTGCCAGCAGTTTCTACAGTGAGGGCACAGATACGCAGTATTTT
TRBJ2-7,TRBV27,NA,many,CASSPQKGTPVTYEQYF,TGTGCCAGCAGTCCTCAAAAAGGGACACCCGTGACCTACGAGCAGTACTTC
TRBJ1-5,TRBV28,NA,many,CASSKPGQYQPQHF,TGTGCCAGCAGCAAGCCGGGACAATATCAGCCCCAGCATTTT
TRBJ1-1,TRBV14,NA,many,CASSQTKPGRGTEAFF,TGTGCCAGCAGCCAAACTAAGCCAGGGAGGGGGACTGAAGCTTTCTTT
TRBJ2-3,TRBV15,NA,many,CATSRDHWTRVRSDTQYF,TGTGCCACCAGCAGAGATCATTGGACGCGTGTCCGGTCAGATACGCAGTATTTT
TRBJ2-7,TRBV20-1,NA,many,CSARDPKTRYEQYF,TGCAGTGCTAGAGATCCTAAGACACGCTACGAGCAGTACTTC
TRBJ1-1,TRBV12-3/TRBV12-4,NA,many,CASSDQLGGNTEAFF,TGTGCCAGCAGTGATCAACTCGGTGGGAACACTGAAGCTTTCTTT
TRBJ1-5,TRBV11-3,TRBD1,many,CASSLGGQGNNQPQHF,TGTGCCAGCAGCTTAGGGGGACAGGGTAACAATCAGCCCCAGCATTTT
TRBJ1-6,TRBV12-3/TRBV12-4,NA,many,CASSFGSKDSPLHF,TGTGCCAGCAGTTTCGGGAGCAAGGATTCACCCCTCCACTTT
TRBJ1-5,TRBV6-5,NA,many,CASKSRGNQPQHF,TGTGCCAGCAAATCAAGGGGAAATCAGCCCCAGCATTTT
TRBJ1-1,TRBV5-1,TRBD1,many,CASATGMNTEAFF,TGCGCCAGCGCGACAGGGATGAACACTGAAGCTTTCTTT
TRBJ2-6,TRBV5-1,NA,many,CASSRTTDSGANVLTF,TGCGCCAGCAGCCGGACCACAGACTCTGGGGCCAACGTCCTGACTTTC
TRBJ1-1,TRBV18,NA,many,CASSPPLSTEAFF,TGTGCCAGCTCACCACCCCTCAGCACTGAAGCTTTCTTT
TRBJ2-2,TRBV4-3,NA,few,CASSQDRGGMGGELFF,TGCGCCAGCAGCCAAGATAGGGGGGGCATGGGCGGGGAGCTGTTTTTT
TRBJ2-6,TRBV19,TRBD1,many,CASTNRQGTGANVLTF,TGTGCCAGTACCAACCGACAGGGGACTGGGGCCAACGTCCTGACTTTC
TRBJ1-2,TRBV6-1,NA,many,CASSAVHYGYTF,TGTGCCAGCAGTGCGGTGCACTATGGCTACACCTTC
TRBJ2-7,TRBV6-1,NA,many,CASSRPDGTYEQYF,TGTGCCAGCAGCCGGCCGGACGGGACCTACGAGCAGTACTTC
TRBJ1-2,TRBV10-3,NA,many,CAISESGAAGYGYTF,TGTGCCATCAGTGAGTCCGGGGCGGCAGGCTATGGCTACACCTTC
TRBJ2-6,TRBV2,TRBD1,many,CASSRDRGSGANVLTF,TGTGCCAGCAGCCGGGACAGGGGCTCTGGGGCCAACGTCCTGACTTTC
TRBJ1-5,TRBV18,TRBD1,many,CASSPGTGGVNQPQHF,TGTGCCAGCTCACCAGGGACAGGGGGCGTCAATCAGCCCCAGCATTTT
TRBJ2-2,TRBV6-2/TRBV6-3,TRBD1,many,CASSYSGGTNTGELFF,TGTGCCAGCAGTTACTCAGGGGGCACCAACACCGGGGAGCTGTTTTTT
TRBJ2-7,TRBV7-7,NA,many,CASSFGPGEGYEQYF,TGTGCTAGCAGCTTTGGGCCGGGAGAGGGCTACGAGCAGTACTTC
TRBJ2-7,TRBV27,TRBD1,NA,CASSLIWGQTYEQYF,TGTGCCAGCAGTTTAATTTGGGGACAGACCTACGAGCAGTACTTC
TRBJ1-5,TRBV12-3/TRBV12-4,NA,NA,CASRASGAKYSNQPQHF,TGTGCCAGCAGAGCGTCAGGGGCGAAGTATAGCAATCAGCCCCAGCATTTT
TRBJ1-2,TRBV6-5,NA,many,CASSLPSDGVDYGYTF,TGTGCCAGCAGTCTCCCGTCAGACGGGGTCGACTATGGCTACACCTTC
TRBJ1-1,TRBV19,NA,many,CASSISWTTEAFF,TGTGCCAGTAGTATTTCCTGGACCACTGAAGCTTTCTTT
TRBJ1-1,TRBV19,NA,many,CASKHPRENTEAFF,TGTGCCAGTAAGCACCCCCGGGAGAACACTGAAGCTTTCTTT